Each of the 22 T cell receptor beta chains below was sequenced from the same sample in a study of Ad26.COV2.S vaccination and SARS-CoV-2 variants. The data were produced by immunoSEQ multiplex PCR, yet TCRdb's version contains in-frame clones alone and is incomplete. The sample carries about 220,000 clones, over 75% recorded once. Treatment meaning: around 19 received Ad26.COV2.S at low or high dose, single or two shots; roughly five received placebo; per-sample allocation not given. Sampling occurred on day 63 after the first vaccine or placebo injection. The sequenced sample was peripheral blood, obtained in a trial of Ad26.COV2.S vaccine versus placebo. The origin of the receptors is a person aged 18-65 years who received the Ad26.COV2.S COVID-19 vaccine or a placebo.

The chain recombines TRBV7-9 with TRBJ2-1; 9 bases agree with TRBD1. The germline gives CDR1 SEHNR, CDR2 FQNEAQ (reference sequence). V lost 5 bases, J lost 2 bases, and 4 bases stayed unmatched. This CDR3 has 15 amino acids. This chain's CDR3 is CASSGTGIPYNEQFF. CDR3 DNA sequence: TGTGCCAGCAGCGGGACAGGGATTCCCTACAATGAGCAGTTCTTC.

The J gene is TRBJ1-5, the V gene TRBV15; D is perhaps TRBD1 (6 bases). This CDR3 region has 14 residues. Germline loops: CDR1 LNHNV, CDR2 YYDKDF (reference sequence). V dropped 7 bases and J dropped 0 bases, with 10 bases sitting between them. The CDR3 spells CATKRGFSNQPQHF. CDR3 sequence (DNA): TGTGCCACCAAAAGGGGGTTTAGCAATCAGCCCCAGCATTTT.

The chain employs TRBV10-2 and TRBJ1-1, with D uncertain. The CDR3 spans 13 residues. V was shortened by 4 bases and J by 4 bases, with 10 bases between the two germline ends. Per germline, CDR1 WSHSY and CDR2 SAAADI. The CDR3 sequence is CASSGRSGTEAFF. CDR3 DNA: TGCGCCAGCAGTGGTCGCTCGGGCACTGAAGCTTTCTTT.

The chain links TRBV19 to TRBJ1-6, with D unclear. V was pared by 6 bases and J by 0 bases, with 6 bases between. Germline V gene lookup returns CDR1 LNHDA and CDR2 SQIVND (reference sequence). The length of the CDR3 is 14 residues. CDR3 region: CASSRSSYNSPLHF. CDR3 coding DNA: TGTGCCAGTAGCCGGAGCTCCTATAATTCACCCCTCCACTTT.

The chain carries TRBV28 and TRBJ2-7; D is possibly TRBD2 (5 bases). The germline gives CDR1 MDHEN, CDR2 SYDVKM. Trimming removed 6 bases at V and 4 bases at J, with 16 bases between. This CDR3 is 14 amino acids long. CDR3 DNA: TGTGCCAGCAGCTCCAGTCGGGGAGTTTACGAGCAGTACTTC. Protein product: CASSSSRGVYEQYF.

The chain recombines TRBV30 with TRBJ1-4, with TRBD1 as a possible D gene (5 bases). V was cut by 0 bases and J by 3 bases, with 8 bases left in between. The germline CDR1 and CDR2 sequences are GTSNPN and SVGIG (reference sequence). This CDR3 region has 14 residues. CDR3 coding DNA: TGTGCCTGGAGTGTGGGGACGGCTAATGAAAAACTGTTTTTT. Protein sequence: CAWSVGTANEKLFF.

The chain is built from TRBV11-2 and TRBJ2-1; D may be TRBD1 or TRBD2 (5 bases each). The CDR3 has 15 residues. V lost 2 bases, J lost 4 bases, and 12 bases lay in between. Germline V lookup: CDR1 SGHAT, CDR2 FQNNGV. The CDR3 is CASSLMRGGYNEQFF. As DNA, the CDR3 is TGTGCCAGCAGCTTAATGAGGGGTGGATACAATGAGCAGTTCTTC.

A single count supports this clone. The genes are TRBV30 and TRBJ1-5; D is uncertain. V shed 0 bases and J shed 6 bases, with 3 bases lying between them. There are 11 residues in the CDR3. CDR1 is GTSNPN, CDR2 SVGIG, per germline (reference sequence). CDR3 nucleotide sequence: TGTGCCTGGAGTGTACTTCAGCCCCAGCATTTT. Translating gives CAWSVLQPQHF.

V and J are TRBV3-1 (or the pseudogene TRBV3-2) and TRBJ1-1; possibly TRBD1 for D (5 bases). Looked up from germline, CDR1 is LGHDT and CDR2 is YNNKEL (reference sequence). The CDR3 extends over 14 amino acids. V lost 11 bases to trimming and J lost 1 base, with 17 bases between them. The CDR3 DNA is TGTGCCGCGCTCGGAGGGGATAAGAACACTGAAGCTTTCTTT. Amino acid sequence: CAALGGDKNTEAFF.

The chain joins TRBV28 to TRBJ2-2, with D perhaps matching TRBD2 (6 bases). Germline V gives CDR1 MDHEN, CDR2 SYDVKM. CDR3 length: 17 residues. The germline V and J ends were trimmed by 1 base and 5 bases, with 17 bases remaining between them. CDR3 residues: CASSLLGGTVTTGELFF. CDR3 bases: TGTGCCAGCAGTTTATTAGGAGGGACGGTCACGACCGGGGAGCTGTTTTTT.

The chain uses TRBV30 and TRBJ2-7; 8 bases map to TRBD1. This CDR3 is 13 amino acids long. With V trimmed by 1 base and J by 5 bases, 4 bases remained unmatched. Per germline, CDR1 GTSNPN and CDR2 SVGIG (reference sequence). CDR3 in DNA: TGTGCCTGGAGTGGCGGACAGGGCCACGAGCAGTACTTC. Its protein product is CAWSGGQGHEQYF.

This clone showed up just once. This chain links TRBV10-3 with TRBJ2-7; tentative D call: TRBD2 (6 bases). The CDR3 length is 13 residues. V dropped 8 bases and J dropped 0 bases, with 11 bases sitting between them. Germline V gene data show CDR1 as ENHRY and CDR2 as SYGVKD. The CDR3 sequence is CAIQAGSSYEQYF. DNA of the CDR3: TGTGCCATCCAAGCGGGCTCCTCCTACGAGCAGTACTTC.

The chain couples TRBV7-2 to TRBJ1-5; D call uncertain. The CDR3 runs 15 residues. Trimming took off 1 base at V and 4 bases at J, with 11 bases between the two ends. Germline V gene sequence: CDR1 SGHTA, CDR2 FQGNSA. CDR3 sequence reads: CASSLEVSRNQPQHF. The CDR3 region has the DNA TGTGCCAGCAGCTTAGAGGTCAGTAGGAATCAGCCCCAGCATTTT.

V usage is TRBV5-1 and J usage is TRBJ2-3, with D perhaps matching TRBD1 (5 bases). The CDR3 is 15 residues long. Trimming took 2 bases from V and 3 from J, leaving 13 bases between them. The germline V gene encodes CDR1 SGHRS and CDR2 YFSETQ. Written as DNA, the CDR3 is TGCGCCAGCAGCTTAACCCCGACAGTAACAGATACGCAGTATTTT. This sequence encodes CASSLTPTVTDTQYF.

The chain links TRBV5-4 to TRBJ2-7, with a weak D call TRBD2 (6 bases). Per germline, CDR1 SGHNT and CDR2 YYREEE (reference sequence). This CDR3 spans 15 amino acids. Trimming removed 1 base from V and 1 base from J, with 12 bases in between. The CDR3: CASSLMGGKSYEQYF. CDR3 coding DNA: TGTGCCAGCAGCTTGATGGGGGGTAAGTCCTACGAGCAGTACTTC.

A single count supports this clone. The chain recombines TRBV5-6 with TRBJ2-3, with 10 bases matching TRBD1. Per germline, CDR1 SGHDT and CDR2 YYEEEE. The V segment lost 3 bases and the J segment 2 bases; nucleotides outside the gene matches: 6. The CDR3 extends over 16 amino acids. The CDR3 DNA reads TGTGCCAGCAGCTCTCCGGGACAGGGGTTCACAGATACGCAGTATTTT. Its translation is CASSSPGQGFTDTQYF.

This rearrangement joins TRBV28 to TRBJ2-7; TRBD1 matches at 11 bases. J was trimmed by 3 bases and V by 3 bases; bases with no gene match: 4. This CDR3 is built from 15 residues. Germline V CDR1 and CDR2: MDHEN, SYDVKM. The CDR3 is CASSFRDRGIYEQYF. CDR3 nucleotide sequence: TGTGCCAGCAGTTTCCGGGACAGGGGGATCTACGAGCAGTACTTC.

Only one count was recorded for this clone. This chain uses TRBV11-1 with TRBJ2-1; 9 bases match TRBD2. CDR3 size: 14 residues. After removal of 2 bases from V and 6 bases from J, the junction contained 2 bases not matched to a gene. Germline CDR1 and CDR2: SGHAT and FQDESV (reference sequence). CDR3 sequence (DNA): TGTGCCAGCAGCTTACGCGGGGGGGGCAATGAGCAGTTCTTC. Translated: CASSLRGGGNEQFF. Complete variable domain (other parts from reference TRBV11-1 and TRBJ2-1): EAEVAQSPRYKITEKSQAVAFWCDPISGHATLYWYRQILGQGPELLVQFQDESVVDDSQLPKDRFSAERLKGVDSTLKIQPAELGDSAMYLCASSLRGGGNEQFFGPGTRLTVL.

The CDR3 is CASSLAPRAANYEQYF. The CDR3 nucleotides read TGTGCCAGCAGCTTAGCTCCTAGGGCAGCGAACTACGAGCAGTACTTC. The rearrangement uses TRBV7-2 and TRBJ2-7; unclear D gene. Germline V gives CDR1 SGHTA, CDR2 FQGNSA. This CDR3 spans 16 amino acids. V gave up 0 bases and J gave up 3 bases, with 15 bases separating them.

Turning to this clone: The junction departs from germline at one end; a sequencing error may be responsible. The chain is built from TRBV2 and TRBJ2-3, with 10 positions matching TRBD2. The germline V gene has CDR1 SNHLY and CDR2 FYNNEI. The CDR3 sequence is 18 residues long. CDR3 amino acids: CASTGRASGSESTDTQYF. The CDR3 nucleotides read TGTGCCAGCACGGGAAGGGCTAGCGGGAGCGAGAGCACAGATACACAGTATTTT.

This rearrangement joins TRBV14 to TRBJ2-2; 14 bases match TRBD2. After removal of 0 bases from V and 7 bases from J, the junction contained 4 bases not matched to a gene. Germline CDR1 SGHDN, CDR2 FVKESK. The CDR3 is made up of 17 amino acids. The CDR3 loop is CASSQDRGLAGDGELFF. For the CDR3, the DNA is TGTGCCAGCAGCCAAGATCGGGGACTAGCGGGAGACGGGGAGCTGTTTTTT.

The V and J genes are TRBV27 and TRBJ2-1, with D tentatively TRBD1 (5 bases). The CDR3 loop spans 14 amino acids. CDR1 is MNHEY and CDR2 is SMNVEV in the germline V gene (reference sequence). Trimming took off 5 bases at V and 4 bases at J, with 12 bases between the two ends. Here the CDR3 reads CASSPLYRYNEQFF. CDR3 DNA: TGTGCCAGCAGTCCTCTTTACAGGTACAATGAGCAGTTCTTC.